Listed below are T cell receptor beta chains from one sample, sequenced in a study of blood T cell repertoires in COVID-19. The table came from immunoSEQ multiplex PCR; TCRdb's copy has only in-frame clones and leaves some out. The sample records nearly 350,000 clones, approximately 91% being singletons. Source material: peripheral blood. All receptors come from a woman in her 70s with COVID-19, enrolled during active disease. Each CDR3 is given with its conserved first and last residue. The D gene is left open where the match is weak. The size entry is marked missing in some rows and otherwise reads once, few, many or a size class.

size | D | J | V | CDR3 | DNA
few | - | TRBJ1-2 | TRBV21-1 | CASSPYRGIYGYTF | TGTGCCAGCAGCCCGTATAGGGGTATCTATGGCTACACCTTC
- | TRBD2 | TRBJ2-1 | TRBV19 | CASSPVVAGREQFF | TGTGCCAGTAGTCCCGTGGTAGCGGGGCGGGAGCAGTTCTTC
once | - | TRBJ1-1 | TRBV19 | CASSQGLAEAFF | TGTGCCAGTAGCCAAGGACTAGCTGAAGCTTTCTTT
- | - | TRBJ2-1 | TRBV3-1/TRBV3-2 | CASSGGTYNEQFF | TGTGCCAGCAGTGGGGGGACCTACAATGAGCAGTTCTTC
- | TRBD1 | TRBJ2-1 | TRBV9 | CASSATGYNEQFF | TGTGCCAGCAGCGCGACAGGGTACAATGAGCAGTTCTTC
- | - | TRBJ1-2 | TRBV7-9 | CASTIPERQANYGYTF | TGTGCCAGCACCATCCCTGAGAGGCAAGCTAACTATGGCTACACCTTC
- | - | TRBJ1-2 | TRBV2 | CATGTTGGYTF | TGTGCCACTGGGACAACGGGTGGCTACACCTTC
once | - | TRBJ1-6 | TRBV3-1/TRBV3-2 | CASSQDTRTPLHF | TGTGCCAGCAGCCAAGATACGAGGACACCCCTCCACTTT
- | TRBD1 | TRBJ1-4 | TRBV5-1 | CASSLTPGTGGEKLFF | TGCGCCAGCAGCTTGACCCCCGGGACAGGGGGTGAAAAACTGTTTTTT
- | - | TRBJ2-7 | TRBV5-5 | CASSLWVEEQYF | TGTGCCAGCAGCTTGTGGGTGGAGGAGCAGTACTTC
- | TRBD1 | TRBJ1-2 | TRBV29-1 | CSAQGDNYGYTF | TGCAGCGCACAGGGGGATAACTATGGCTACACCTTC
- | TRBD2 | TRBJ2-3 | TRBV27 | CASTRIAGNVRDTQYF | TGTGCCAGCACTCGGATAGCGGGGAACGTCAGAGATACGCAGTATTTT